These T cell receptor beta chains were read from a single sample in a study of OX40 agonist ivuxolimab in advanced cancers. The protocol was immunoSEQ multiplex PCR, while the TCRdb copy is restricted to in-frame clones and leaves out a portion. The repertoire has approximately 100,000 clones, around 85% of them found once; the top ten carry 3.5% to 4%. Sample: CD4+ or CD8+ T cells sorted from blood, taken in a trial of the OX40 agonist ivuxolimab. The receptor source for this set is an adult with an advanced solid tumor such as melanoma, head and neck, liver or kidney cancer. The CDR3 runs from the conserved cysteine through the conserved F or W. The order of the fields is clone size, D gene, V gene, J gene, CDR3 protein, CDR3 DNA. D genes are given only for firm matches. The size field is filled for only some rows; it gives once, few, many or a size class.

clone_size: -
d_call: -
v_call: TRBV7-9
j_call: TRBJ2-1
cdr3_aa: CASSVGSSHNEQFF
cdr3_nt: TGTGCCAGCAGCGTAGGGAGTAGCCACAATGAGCAGTTCTTC

clone_size: -
d_call: -
v_call: TRBV30
j_call: TRBJ1-5
cdr3_aa: CAWSWEDQPQHF
cdr3_nt: TGTGCCTGGAGTTGGGAAGACCAGCCCCAGCATTTT

clone_size: once
d_call: TRBD1
v_call: TRBV7-9
j_call: TRBJ2-7
cdr3_aa: CASSLDREWAIPYEQYF
cdr3_nt: TGTGCCAGCAGCCTAGACAGGGAATGGGCCATCCCCTACGAGCAGTACTTC

clone_size: -
d_call: -
v_call: TRBV5-6
j_call: TRBJ2-7
cdr3_aa: CASSTDYEQYF
cdr3_nt: TGTGCCAGCAGTACGGACTACGAGCAGTACTTC

clone_size: once
d_call: TRBD1
v_call: TRBV4-2
j_call: TRBJ2-3
cdr3_aa: CASSPGTASTDTQYF
cdr3_nt: TGTGCCAGCAGCCCCGGGACAGCTAGCACAGATACGCAGTATTTT

clone_size: once
d_call: TRBD2
v_call: TRBV5-8
j_call: TRBJ2-7
cdr3_aa: CASSFSGPSYEQYF
cdr3_nt: TGTGCCAGCAGCTTTAGCGGGCCTTCCTACGAGCAGTACTTC

clone_size: -
d_call: -
v_call: TRBV2
j_call: TRBJ2-1
cdr3_aa: CASSIGESSYNEQFF
cdr3_nt: TGTGCCAGCAGTATAGGGGAAAGCTCCTACAATGAGCAGTTCTTC

clone_size: -
d_call: TRBD2
v_call: TRBV5-1
j_call: TRBJ2-2
cdr3_aa: CASSLGGTKTGELFF
cdr3_nt: TGCGCCAGCAGCTTGGGAGGGACTAAGACCGGGGAGCTGTTTTTT

clone_size: -
d_call: TRBD2
v_call: TRBV4-3
j_call: TRBJ2-7
cdr3_aa: CASSQESGGAYEQYF
cdr3_nt: TGCGCCAGCAGCCAAGAATCGGGAGGGGCCTACGAGCAGTACTTC

clone_size: -
d_call: TRBD1
v_call: TRBV10-3
j_call: TRBJ2-7
cdr3_aa: CAIRGTGDLWEQYF
cdr3_nt: TGTGCCATCAGGGGGACAGGGGACCTCTGGGAGCAGTACTTC

clone_size: -
d_call: TRBD2
v_call: TRBV9
j_call: TRBJ2-3
cdr3_aa: CASSAASGGTSTDTQYF
cdr3_nt: TGTGCCAGCAGCGCCGCTAGCGGGGGTACTAGCACAGATACGCAGTATTTT

clone_size: -
d_call: -
v_call: TRBV5-6
j_call: TRBJ2-5
cdr3_aa: CASSSAMAQYF
cdr3_nt: TGTGCCAGCAGCTCGGCTATGGCCCAGTACTTC

clone_size: few
d_call: TRBD1
v_call: TRBV4-1
j_call: TRBJ1-5
cdr3_aa: CASGQGAQNEDQPQHF
cdr3_nt: TGCGCCAGCGGACAGGGGGCGCAGAATGAGGATCAGCCCCAGCATTTT

clone_size: -
d_call: -
v_call: TRBV29-1
j_call: TRBJ2-3
cdr3_aa: CSVGQLTDTQYF
cdr3_nt: TGCAGCGTTGGACAACTCACAGATACGCAGTATTTT

clone_size: -
d_call: -
v_call: TRBV5-1
j_call: TRBJ2-7
cdr3_aa: CASSLSLGVGYEQYF
cdr3_nt: TGCGCCAGCAGCTTATCCCTGGGGGTGGGCTACGAGCAGTACTTC

clone_size: few
d_call: -
v_call: TRBV10-3
j_call: TRBJ1-6
cdr3_aa: CAISEGQDGSPLHF
cdr3_nt: TGTGCCATCAGTGAGGGTCAGGATGGATCACCCCTCCACTTT

clone_size: -
d_call: -
v_call: TRBV6-6
j_call: TRBJ2-4
cdr3_aa: CASSIRDTQRDIQYF
cdr3_nt: TGTGCCAGCAGTATACGGGACACCCAAAGGGACATTCAGTACTTC

clone_size: -
d_call: TRBD1
v_call: TRBV4-1
j_call: TRBJ1-1
cdr3_aa: CASSQGWYRGRRATEAFF
cdr3_nt: TGCGCCAGCAGCCAAGGATGGTACAGGGGGAGAAGGGCCACTGAAGCTTTCTTT

clone_size: -
d_call: TRBD2
v_call: TRBV18
j_call: TRBJ2-1
cdr3_aa: CASSPAAGGYNEQFF
cdr3_nt: TGTGCCAGCTCACCAGCTGCGGGAGGGTACAATGAGCAGTTCTTC

clone_size: -
d_call: -
v_call: TRBV6-6
j_call: TRBJ2-7
cdr3_aa: CASSINQGIYYEQYF
cdr3_nt: TGTGCCAGCAGTATAAATCAGGGGATATACTACGAGCAGTACTTC

clone_size: -
d_call: -
v_call: TRBV7-8
j_call: TRBJ1-5
cdr3_aa: CASSSGTGYSNQPQHF
cdr3_nt: TGTGCCAGCAGCTCCGGGACGGGATATAGCAATCAGCCCCAGCATTTT

clone_size: -
d_call: TRBD1
v_call: TRBV6-6
j_call: TRBJ2-3
cdr3_aa: CASRPGQNTDTQYF
cdr3_nt: TGTGCCAGCAGACCGGGACAGAACACAGATACGCAGTATTTT

clone_size: -
d_call: -
v_call: TRBV5-6
j_call: TRBJ2-5
cdr3_aa: CASSLVGLGETQYF
cdr3_nt: TGTGCCAGCAGCTTAGTGGGGCTCGGAGAGACCCAGTACTTC

clone_size: -
d_call: -
v_call: TRBV4-3
j_call: TRBJ1-2
cdr3_aa: CASSQGGRYGYTF
cdr3_nt: TGCGCCAGCAGCCAGGGGGGCCGGTATGGCTACACCTTC

clone_size: -
d_call: -
v_call: TRBV5-6
j_call: TRBJ2-1
cdr3_aa: CAIPFRGVYEQFF
cdr3_nt: TGTGCCATCCCATTTAGGGGGGTCTATGAGCAGTTCTTC

clone_size: few
d_call: -
v_call: TRBV6-5
j_call: TRBJ2-1
cdr3_aa: CASERQEGDEQFF
cdr3_nt: TGTGCCAGCGAGCGCCAGGAGGGCGATGAGCAGTTCTTC

clone_size: -
d_call: TRBD1
v_call: TRBV7-3
j_call: TRBJ2-5
cdr3_aa: CASSLGPGGETQYF
cdr3_nt: TGTGCCAGCAGCTTAGGGCCAGGGGGAGAGACCCAGTACTTC

clone_size: -
d_call: -
v_call: TRBV6-5
j_call: TRBJ2-2
cdr3_aa: CASRPGQIGELFF
cdr3_nt: TGTGCCAGCAGACCAGGACAGATCGGGGAGCTGTTTTTT

clone_size: -
d_call: -
v_call: TRBV18
j_call: TRBJ2-7
cdr3_aa: CASSLTGTGITSGEQYF
cdr3_nt: TGTGCCAGCTCATTAACCGGGACAGGGATAACTAGCGGAGAGCAGTACTTC

clone_size: -
d_call: -
v_call: TRBV9
j_call: TRBJ1-1
cdr3_aa: CASSGDPRTANTEAFF
cdr3_nt: TGTGCCAGCAGCGGAGATCCTCGGACAGCGAACACTGAAGCTTTCTTT

clone_size: -
d_call: -
v_call: TRBV28
j_call: TRBJ1-5
cdr3_aa: CASSIGQLSVQPQHF
cdr3_nt: TGTGCCAGCAGTATCGGACAGCTTAGCGTTCAGCCCCAGCATTTT

clone_size: -
d_call: TRBD2
v_call: TRBV9
j_call: TRBJ2-3
cdr3_aa: CASSGLDPGTSMDTQYF
cdr3_nt: TGTGCCAGCAGCGGGTTAGACCCCGGGACTAGTATGGATACGCAGTATTTT

clone_size: -
d_call: -
v_call: TRBV10-1
j_call: TRBJ2-3
cdr3_aa: CASSGGRTDTQYF
cdr3_nt: TGCGCCAGCAGCGGCGGGCGCACAGATACGCAGTATTTT

clone_size: -
d_call: TRBD1
v_call: TRBV30
j_call: TRBJ2-1
cdr3_aa: CAWSGRQGLYNEQFF
cdr3_nt: TGTGCCTGGAGTGGTCGACAGGGGCTATACAATGAGCAGTTCTTC

clone_size: -
d_call: -
v_call: TRBV28
j_call: TRBJ1-4
cdr3_aa: CASSASGPRYEKLFF
cdr3_nt: TGTGCCAGCAGTGCTTCGGGACCGCGGTATGAAAAACTGTTTTTT

clone_size: -
d_call: -
v_call: TRBV30
j_call: TRBJ1-1
cdr3_aa: CAWVTRGEGDTEAFF
cdr3_nt: TGTGCCTGGGTCACGCGGGGGGAGGGGGACACTGAAGCTTTCTTT

clone_size: -
d_call: TRBD2
v_call: TRBV7-9
j_call: TRBJ2-7
cdr3_aa: CASSRAGLADYEQYF
cdr3_nt: TGTGCCAGCTCCCGGGCAGGACTAGCGGATTACGAGCAGTACTTC

clone_size: once
d_call: -
v_call: TRBV7-2
j_call: TRBJ2-4
cdr3_aa: CASSLDIAVLAKNIQYF
cdr3_nt: TGTGCCAGCAGCTTAGATATAGCGGTCTTAGCCAAAAACATTCAGTACTTC

clone_size: -
d_call: TRBD1
v_call: TRBV7-7
j_call: TRBJ2-2
cdr3_aa: CASSLDRGTGELFF
cdr3_nt: TGTGCTAGCAGCCTAGACAGGGGCACCGGGGAGCTGTTTTTT

clone_size: -
d_call: -
v_call: TRBV14
j_call: TRBJ2-7
cdr3_aa: CASPQHGLGANEQYF
cdr3_nt: TGTGCCAGCCCCCAACACGGTCTGGGTGCGAACGAGCAGTACTTC

clone_size: -
d_call: -
v_call: TRBV18
j_call: TRBJ1-4
cdr3_aa: CASSSPLVELFF
cdr3_nt: TGTGCCAGCTCATCGCCTCTAGTGGAACTGTTTTTT

clone_size: -
d_call: TRBD1
v_call: TRBV11-3
j_call: TRBJ1-4
cdr3_aa: CASSADRGTNEKLFF
cdr3_nt: TGTGCCAGCAGCGCGGACAGGGGGACTAATGAAAAACTGTTTTTT

clone_size: -
d_call: -
v_call: TRBV7-9
j_call: TRBJ1-1
cdr3_aa: CASSFHSLNTEAFF
cdr3_nt: TGTGCCAGCAGCTTCCACAGCCTGAACACTGAAGCTTTCTTT

clone_size: -
d_call: TRBD1
v_call: TRBV28
j_call: TRBJ2-7
cdr3_aa: CASTNPRGQAHF
cdr3_nt: TGTGCCAGCACTAACCCTAGGGGGCAGGCCCACTTC

clone_size: -
d_call: -
v_call: TRBV5-4
j_call: TRBJ1-5
cdr3_aa: CASSLSPGVNQPQHF
cdr3_nt: TGTGCCAGCAGCTTGAGTCCCGGGGTTAATCAGCCCCAGCATTTT

clone_size: -
d_call: -
v_call: TRBV5-5
j_call: TRBJ1-5
cdr3_aa: CASSFDGGQINQPQHF
cdr3_nt: TGTGCCAGCAGCTTCGATGGTGGACAAATCAATCAGCCCCAGCATTTT

clone_size: -
d_call: -
v_call: TRBV19
j_call: TRBJ2-1
cdr3_aa: CASSVRRDNEQFF
cdr3_nt: TGTGCCAGTAGTGTCCGGAGGGACAATGAGCAGTTCTTC

clone_size: -
d_call: -
v_call: TRBV5-5
j_call: TRBJ1-5
cdr3_aa: CASSWGDSNQPQHF
cdr3_nt: TGTGCCAGCAGTTGGGGGGATAGCAATCAGCCCCAGCATTTT